One and the same sample provided the 30 T cell receptor beta chains below, sequenced in a study of neurological immune-mediated disorders. A single record per CDR3 protein comes from TCRdb applying MiXCR to the 5' RACE reads. The table records 25,000 to 35,000 distinct CDR3 sequences, 15% of them present only once. The material sequenced was PBMCs. The source of these receptors is a man aged 70-80 years in good health.

This clonotype has at least ten counts. The gene calls are TRBV20-1 and TRBJ2-1, with 9 bases matching TRBD2. With V trimmed by 0 bases and J by 3 bases, 3 bases remained unmatched. CDR1 and CDR2 (germline): DFQATT, SNEGSKA (reference sequence). The CDR3 totals 15 residues. Written as DNA, the CDR3 is TGCAGTGCTAGAGATGGGCGGGGGGGCTACAATGAGCAGTTCTTC. Translating it yields CSARDGRGGYNEQFF.

This clonotype has at least ten counts. J is TRBJ2-5 and V is TRBV5-6, with 10 nucleotides matching TRBD2. J lost 5 bases, V lost 0 bases, and 4 bases had no gene match. This CDR3 region has 15 residues. Germline V gene data show CDR1 as SGHDT and CDR2 as YYEEEE. For the CDR3, the DNA is TGTGCCAGCAGCTTGGTAGCGGGGGGTAGGGAGACCCAGTACTTC. It specifies CASSLVAGGRETQYF.

This clonotype came up many times. The chain couples TRBV7-9 to TRBJ2-6; D remains ambiguous. V was clipped by 1 base and J by 2 bases, with 3 bases between them. The germline V gene has CDR1 SEHNR and CDR2 FQNEAQ (reference sequence). The CDR3 has 14 amino acids. CDR3 protein: CASSLVTGANVLTF. For the CDR3, the DNA is TGTGCCAGCAGCTTAGTCACTGGGGCCAACGTCCTGACTTTC.

This clonotype was seen repeatedly, ten times or more. The rearrangement uses TRBV29-1 and TRBJ2-5; TRBD1 or TRBD2 may be the D gene (5 bases each). CDR3 length: 15 amino acids. Deletions cut 0 bases from V and 4 bases from J, with 15 bases between. Germline CDR1 and CDR2: SQVTM and ANQGSEA. The CDR3 DNA sequence: TGCAGCGTTGAAGATTGGGGACGGTGGGGAGAGACCCAGTACTTC. Residues: CSVEDWGRWGETQYF.

Remarks on this clonotype: A junction end diverges from the germline sequence, so it may reflect a read error. The chain has TRBV5-1 and TRBJ2-5; 8 nucleotides match TRBD2. This CDR3 comprises 17 residues. From germline, CDR1 is SGHRS and CDR2 YFSETQ. In DNA form, the CDR3 reads TGTGCCAGCAGCACCCGGGGGGGTATTACCGTCGAAGAGACCCAGTACTTC. Residues: CASSTRGGITVEETQYF.

Only a few counts were recorded for this clonotype. The chain is built from TRBV18 and TRBJ2-3; D not resolved. The CDR3 runs to 16 residues. Between the trimmed V and J ends, which lost 0 bases and 0 bases, there was a span of 10 bases. Germline lookup yields CDR1 KGHSH and CDR2 LQKENI. The CDR3 sequence is CASSPPSSLSTDTQYF. CDR3 nucleotides: TGTGCCAGCTCACCACCTTCAAGCCTTAGCACAGATACGCAGTATTTT. The full variable domain, rest sourced from reference TRBV18 and TRBJ2-3, is NAGVMQNPRHLVRRRGQEARLRCSPMKGHSHVYWYRQLPEEGLKFMVYLQKENIIDESGMPKERFSAEFPKEGPSILRIQQVVRGDSAAYFCASSPPSSLSTDTQYFGPGTRLTVL.

This clonotype was recorded at least ten times. The CDR3 here is CASGTTTNEKLFF. CDR3 DNA: TGTGCCAGCGGGACGACAACTAATGAAAAACTGTTTTTT. The gene calls are TRBV19 and TRBJ1-4; TRBD1 is a possible D gene (5 bases). The V end was cut by 9 bases, the J end by 0 bases, with 8 bases between. The germline V gene has CDR1 LNHDA and CDR2 SQIVND (reference sequence). The CDR3 runs to 13 residues.

For this clonotype: One end of the junction varies from germline; a read error may be responsible. The genes are TRBV14 and TRBJ1-3; D ambiguous. Per germline, CDR1 SGHDN and CDR2 FVKESK. The length of the CDR3 is 14 residues. This chain's CDR3 is CASSQVDKGNNIYF. CDR3 bases: TGTGCCAGCAGCCAAGTTGATAAGGGAAACAACATATATTTT.

This clonotype has a count of ten or more. The chain links TRBV7-9 to TRBJ1-2; D is uncertain. The CDR3 covers 15 residues. The V gene lost 5 bases and the J gene lost 2 bases, with 15 bases spanning the gap. Germline lookup yields CDR1 SEHNR and CDR2 FQNEAQ (reference sequence). DNA for the CDR3: TGTGCCAGCAGCCCCGGCTGGCAGGAGAACTATGGCTACACCTTC. Residues: CASSPGWQENYGYTF. The variable domain in full, completed from reference TRBV7-9 and TRBJ1-2, reads DTGVSQNPRHKITKRGQNVTFRCDPISEHNRLYWYRQTLGQGPEFLTYFQNEAQLEKSRLLSDRFSAERPKGSFSTLEIQRTEQGDSAMYLCASSPGWQENYGYTFGSGTRLTVV.

At least ten counts were recorded for this clonotype. V gene TRBV28 combines with J gene TRBJ2-7; no reliable D call. Germline loops: CDR1 MDHEN, CDR2 SYDVKM. This CDR3 contains 12 residues. Deletions cut 2 bases from V and 4 bases from J, with 6 bases between. The CDR3 nucleotides read TGTGCCAGCAGTTTAGGCCTGTACGAGCAGTACTTC. It codes for CASSLGLYEQYF.

This clonotype was seen many times. V and J are TRBV10-3 and TRBJ2-3, with TRBD2 identical over 7 bases. The germline gives CDR1 ENHRY, CDR2 SYGVKD. The junction had 14 bases not matched to a gene; V was cut back by 8 bases and J by 0 bases. The CDR3 runs to 17 residues. The chain's CDR3 is CAIQQAGNGRSTDTQYF. DNA for the CDR3: TGTGCCATCCAACAAGCGGGGAATGGGCGTAGCACAGATACGCAGTATTTT.

This clonotype was seen at least ten times. This rearrangement joins TRBV7-2 to TRBJ2-3, with 11 bases fitting TRBD2. The germline V gene has CDR1 SGHTA and CDR2 FQGNSA. The CDR3 contains 16 residues. V was clipped by 6 bases and J by 9 bases; unmatched bases: 14. The CDR3 is CASSQVSGGAPATQYF. The CDR3, as DNA: TGTGCCAGCAGTCAAGTTAGCGGGGGGGCCCCCGCCACGCAGTATTTT.

The chain combines TRBV19 with TRBJ1-2; D might be TRBD1 (5 bases). With 5 bases removed from V and 5 bases from J, the gap between germline ends came to 15 bases. The CDR3 is 14 residues long. Germline V gives CDR1 LNHDA, CDR2 SQIVND (reference sequence). The chain's CDR3 is CASSDSPYEYGYTF. CDR3 nucleotides: TGTGCCAGTAGTGACAGTCCGTACGAATATGGCTACACCTTC. Full variable domain (rest looked up from reference TRBV19 and TRBJ1-2): DGGITQSPKYLFRKEGQNVTLSCEQNLNHDAMYWYRQDPGQGLRLIYYSQIVNDFQKGDIAEGYSVSREKKESFPLTVTSAQKNPTAFYLCASSDSPYEYGYTFGSGTRLTVV.

The chain uses TRBV5-6 and TRBJ2-1; perhaps TRBD2 as D (8 bases). CDR1 SGHDT and CDR2 YYEEEE come from the germline V gene. The V end lost 6 bases, the J end lost 2 bases, and 18 bases lay between the germline ends. The CDR3 spans 16 residues. DNA of the CDR3: TGTGCCAGCATCGGGAGGGGGCAGTGGACCTACAATGAGCAGTTCTTC. Its translation is CASIGRGQWTYNEQFF.

This clonotype was counted at least ten times. This chain connects TRBV5-1 to TRBJ2-3; D unresolved. The germline gives CDR1 SGHRS, CDR2 YFSETQ. This CDR3 is 12 amino acids long. Trimming removed 0 bases from V and 6 bases from J, with 5 bases in between. CDR3: CASSLEGDTQYF. In DNA, the CDR3 is TGCGCCAGCAGCTTGGAAGGGGATACGCAGTATTTT. The entire variable domain, with the rest obtained from reference TRBV5-1 and TRBJ2-3, is as follows: KAGVTQTPRYLIKTRGQQVTLSCSPISGHRSVSWYQQTPGQGLQFLFEYFSETQRNKGNFPGRFSGRQFSNSRSEMNVSTLELGDSALYLCASSLEGDTQYFGPGTRLTVL.

Many counts were recorded for this clonotype. The chain carries TRBV19 and TRBJ1-5; no clear D gene. Germline V gene lookup returns CDR1 LNHDA and CDR2 SQIVND (reference sequence). This CDR3 is built from 13 residues. The germline V and J ends were trimmed by 8 bases and 4 bases, with 12 bases remaining between them. The CDR3 nucleotides are TGTGCCAGTGGGGTCTACTTTAATCAGCCCCAGCATTTT. Protein product: CASGVYFNQPQHF. Full variable domain (rest looked up from reference TRBV19 and TRBJ1-5): DGGITQSPKYLFRKEGQNVTLSCEQNLNHDAMYWYRQDPGQGLRLIYYSQIVNDFQKGDIAEGYSVSREKKESFPLTVTSAQKNPTAFYLCASGVYFNQPQHFGDGTRLSIL.

This clonotype was observed at least ten times. The CDR3 is CSATLQGNTGELFF. CDR3 DNA: TGCAGTGCTACCCTACAGGGGAACACCGGGGAGCTGTTTTTT. This chain uses TRBV20-1 with TRBJ2-2, with a tentative D call TRBD1 (6 bases). With 4 bases removed from V and 1 base from J, the gap between germline ends came to 10 bases. Looked up from germline, CDR1 is DFQATT and CDR2 is SNEGSKA (reference sequence). The CDR3 runs to 14 residues.

This clonotype was seen many times. The chain links TRBV5-1 to TRBJ1-6; tentative D call: TRBD1 (6 bases). Trimming left V 0 bases short and J 5 bases short, with 9 bases between. Germline V gene lookup returns CDR1 SGHRS and CDR2 YFSETQ. The length of the CDR3 is 15 residues. CDR3 sequence reads: CASSLAQGNNSPLHF. CDR3 DNA: TGCGCCAGCAGCTTGGCCCAGGGGAATAATTCACCCCTCCACTTT.

This clonotype has ten or more counts. This chain uses TRBV7-2 with TRBJ2-7; D remains unclear. V lost 5 bases and J 4 bases, leaving 9 bases between the germline ends. The CDR3 sequence is 12 residues long. The germline gives CDR1 SGHTA, CDR2 FQGNSA. CDR3 sequence (DNA): TGTGCCAGCAGCGCTACGAATTACGAGCAGTACTTC. The encoded protein is CASSATNYEQYF.

The rearrangement uses TRBV6-2 or TRBV6-3 and TRBJ2-2, with TRBD1 identical over 9 bases. The CDR3 contains 14 residues. The germline V gene has CDR1 MNHEY and CDR2 SVGEGT. V shed 10 bases and J 6 bases; nucleotides not matched to a gene: 9. CDR3: CATSGTGNAGELFF. CDR3 in DNA: TGTGCCACCTCCGGGACAGGGAATGCCGGGGAGCTGTTTTTT.

This clonotype appeared many times. The chain is built from TRBV4-3 and TRBJ1-1; tentative D call: TRBD1 (5 bases). Trimming shortened V by 1 base and J by 3 bases, and 12 bases separated the two germline ends. The germline V gene encodes CDR1 LGHNA and CDR2 YSLEER. The CDR3 consists of 15 residues. The CDR3 here is CASSQGPLGDTEAFF. For the CDR3, the DNA is TGCGCCAGCAGCCAAGGGCCCTTGGGGGACACTGAAGCTTTCTTT.

This clonotype was observed at least ten times. This chain uses TRBV7-7 with TRBJ1-5, with D unclear. The CDR3 length is 15 residues. Germline CDR1 reads SSHAT; CDR2 reads FNYEAQ (reference sequence). V lost 7 bases and J lost 2, with 15 bases in between. The CDR3 sequence is CASTAGPGCNQPQHF. The CDR3 DNA is TGTGCCAGCACCGCCGGGCCAGGATGCAATCAGCCCCAGCATTTT.

This clonotype was counted ten times or more. The V call is TRBV6-5, the J call TRBJ2-1; TRBD2 is a possible D gene (5 bases). The CDR3 runs 13 residues. The ends were cut back, 5 bases at V and 5 bases at J, with 10 bases in the middle. CDR1 and CDR2 (germline): MNHEY, SVGAGI. The CDR3 loop is CASSTRSDNEQFF. The DNA of the CDR3 is TGTGCCAGCAGTACTAGGTCGGACAATGAGCAGTTCTTC.

This clonotype is judged large. The chain carries TRBV7-8 and TRBJ1-6; D is unclear. V was clipped by 5 bases and J by 7 bases, with 6 bases between them. Germline V CDR1 and CDR2: SGHVS, FQNEAQ. The CDR3 covers 12 residues. CDR3 in amino acids: CASSNSNSPLHF. The CDR3 DNA is TGTGCCAGCAGCAACTCCAATTCACCCCTCCACTTT.

For this clonotype: Its ends do not fully match the called genes, so a read error is possible. V usage is TRBV10-3 and J usage is TRBJ1-5, with D possibly TRBD1 on 5 matching bases. CDR1 is ENHRY and CDR2 is SYGVKD in the germline V gene. The CDR3 loop spans 15 amino acids. The chain's CDR3 is CAISEAGKGNQPQHF. Here the CDR3 DNA reads TGTGCCATAAGTGAGGCAGGGAAGGGCAATCAGCCCCAGCATTTT.

This clonotype was counted many times. V gene TRBV12-3 or TRBV12-4 combines with J gene TRBJ2-4; 14 positions match TRBD2. The CDR3 consists of 14 residues. Trimming cost V 5 bases and J 15 bases; bases outside gene matches: 9. The CDR3 protein is CASSLGLAGVKRYF. CDR3 nucleotides: TGTGCCAGCAGTCTGGGACTAGCGGGGGTTAAGCGGTACTTC.

This clonotype has at least ten counts. This chain connects TRBV10-3 to TRBJ2-7; 11 bases are shared with TRBD1. Germline V CDR1 and CDR2: ENHRY, SYGVKD. The ends lost 6 bases at V and 4 bases at J; junction bases unmatched: 5. This CDR3 contains 14 residues. DNA of the CDR3: TGTGCCATCAGGGGGGACAGGGGGGATTACGAGCAGTACTTC. Protein: CAIRGDRGDYEQYF.

On this clonotype itself: A much larger clone is a single base away; this may be a read error. The rearrangement uses TRBV5-1 and TRBJ1-4; TRBD1 is a possible D gene (5 bases). The CDR3 loop spans 14 amino acids. The germline gives CDR1 SGHRS, CDR2 YFSETQ. The CDR3 region is CASSIEGRNEKMFF. The CDR3 nucleotides are TGCGCCAGCAGCATCGAGGGGAGGAATGAAAAAATGTTTTTT.

This clonotype was recorded at least ten times. The J gene is TRBJ2-5, the V gene TRBV5-6; a possible D gene is TRBD2 (5 bases). Trimming stripped 4 bases from V and 5 bases from J, with 21 bases between. In germline, CDR1 is SGHDT, CDR2 YYEEEE. The CDR3 spans 16 residues. The CDR3 sequence: CASSALVGVPGETQYF. For the CDR3, the DNA is TGTGCCAGCAGCGCCTTAGTCGGGGTACCGGGGGAGACCCAGTACTTC.

This clonotype was seen repeatedly, ten times or more. This chain connects TRBV4-3 to TRBJ2-3, with 12 nucleotides matching TRBD2. The CDR3 is 17 residues long. V shed 3 bases and J 4 bases; nucleotides not matched to a gene: 8. Germline-derived CDR1 and CDR2 are LGHNA and YSLEER. The CDR3 protein is CASSHQTSGSHADTQYF. CDR3 sequence (DNA): TGCGCCAGCAGCCACCAGACTAGCGGGAGTCACGCAGATACGCAGTATTTT.